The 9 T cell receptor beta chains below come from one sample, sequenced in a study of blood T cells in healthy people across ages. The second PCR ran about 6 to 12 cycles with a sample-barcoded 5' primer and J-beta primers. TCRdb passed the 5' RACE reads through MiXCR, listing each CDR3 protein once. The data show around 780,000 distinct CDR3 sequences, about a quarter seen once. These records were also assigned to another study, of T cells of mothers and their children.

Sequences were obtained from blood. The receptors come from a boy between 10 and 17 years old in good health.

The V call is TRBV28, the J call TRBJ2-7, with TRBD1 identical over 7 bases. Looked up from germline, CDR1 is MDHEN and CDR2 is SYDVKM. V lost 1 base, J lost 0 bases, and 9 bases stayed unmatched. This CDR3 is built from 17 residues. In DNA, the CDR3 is TGTGCCAGCAGTTTATCGTCCGGGACAGCGAGCTCCTACGAGCAGTACTTC. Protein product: CASSLSSGTASSYEQYF.

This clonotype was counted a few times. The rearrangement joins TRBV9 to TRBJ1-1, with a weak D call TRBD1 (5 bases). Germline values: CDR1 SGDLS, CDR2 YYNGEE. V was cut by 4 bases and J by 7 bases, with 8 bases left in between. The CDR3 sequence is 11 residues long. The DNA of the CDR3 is TGTGCCAGCAGCCCAGGGTATGAAGCTTTCTTT. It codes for CASSPGYEAFF. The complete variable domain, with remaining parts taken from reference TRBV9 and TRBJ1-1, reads DSGVTQTPKHLITATGQRVTLRCSPRSGDLSVYWYQQSLDQGLQFLIQYYNGEERAKGNILERFSAQQFPDLHSELNLSSLELGDSALYFCASSPGYEAFFGQGTRLTVV.

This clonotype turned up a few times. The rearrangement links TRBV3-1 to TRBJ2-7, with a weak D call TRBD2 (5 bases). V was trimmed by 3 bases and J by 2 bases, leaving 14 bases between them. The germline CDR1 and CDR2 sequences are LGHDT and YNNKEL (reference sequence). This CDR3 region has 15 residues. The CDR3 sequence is CASSQRLAGTYEQYF. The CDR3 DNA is TGTGCCAGCAGCCAGCGGCTAGCCGGTACCTACGAGCAGTACTTC.

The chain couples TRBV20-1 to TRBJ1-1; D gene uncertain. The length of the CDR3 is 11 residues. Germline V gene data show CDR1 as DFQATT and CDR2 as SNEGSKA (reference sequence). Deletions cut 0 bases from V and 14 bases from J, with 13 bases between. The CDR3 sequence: CSARDQGANFF. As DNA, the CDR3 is TGCAGTGCTAGAGATCAAGGAGCCAACTTCTTT.

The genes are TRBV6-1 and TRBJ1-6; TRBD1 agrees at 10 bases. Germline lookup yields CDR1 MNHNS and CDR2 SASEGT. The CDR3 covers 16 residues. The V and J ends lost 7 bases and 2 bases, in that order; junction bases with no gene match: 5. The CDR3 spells CASTTTGGAYNSPLHF. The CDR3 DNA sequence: TGTGCCAGCACCACGACAGGGGGCGCCTATAATTCACCCCTCCACTTT.

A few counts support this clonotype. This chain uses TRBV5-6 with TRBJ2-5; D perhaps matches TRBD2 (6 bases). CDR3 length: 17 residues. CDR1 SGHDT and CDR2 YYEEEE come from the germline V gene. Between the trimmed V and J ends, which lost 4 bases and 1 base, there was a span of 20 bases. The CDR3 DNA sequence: TGTGCCAGCAGCCCAGTTCGGGGGTCACAGGCCCAAGAGACCCAGTACTTC. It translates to CASSPVRGSQAQETQYF. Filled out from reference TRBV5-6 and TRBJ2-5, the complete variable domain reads DAGVTQSPTHLIKTRGQQVTLRCSPKSGHDTVSWYQQALGQGPQFIFQYYEEEERQRGNFPDRFSGHQFPNYSSELNVNALLLGDSALYLCASSPVRGSQAQETQYFGPGTRLLVL.

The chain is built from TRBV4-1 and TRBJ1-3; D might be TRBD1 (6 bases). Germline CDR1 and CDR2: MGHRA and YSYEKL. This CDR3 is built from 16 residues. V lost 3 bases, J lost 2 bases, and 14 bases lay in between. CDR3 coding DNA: TGCGCCAGCAGCCAGCCGAACAGGGAAGCTGGAAACACCATATATTTT. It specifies CASSQPNREAGNTIYF.

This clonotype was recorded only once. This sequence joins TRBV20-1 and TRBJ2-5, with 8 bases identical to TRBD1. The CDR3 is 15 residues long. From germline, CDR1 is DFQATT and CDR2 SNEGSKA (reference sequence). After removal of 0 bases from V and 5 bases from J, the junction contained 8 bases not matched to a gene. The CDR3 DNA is TGCAGTGCTAGAGACACCAGGGGGCTCGGGGAGACCCAGTACTTC. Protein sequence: CSARDTRGLGETQYF.

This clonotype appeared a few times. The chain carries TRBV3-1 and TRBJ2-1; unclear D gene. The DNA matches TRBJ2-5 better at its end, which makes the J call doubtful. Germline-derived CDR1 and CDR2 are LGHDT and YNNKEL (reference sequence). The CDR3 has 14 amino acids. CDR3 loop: CASSQDTDSETQYF. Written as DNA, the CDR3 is TGTGCCAGCAGCCAAGATACAGACTCGGAGACCCAGTACTTC.